The next 24 T cell receptor beta chains were all read from a single sample in a study of T cells in Graves' hyperthyroidism and ophthalmopathy. What was amplified from RNA transcripts were TCR beta CDR3 regions. The HTBI primer set served for first-round RT-PCR of the TCR CDR3. TCRdb independently ran MiXCR on the multiplex PCR reads; one entry per CDR3 protein. The table has fewer than 750,000 distinct CDR3 sequences, roughly 14% seen once. Sequenced input: blood. These receptors were taken from a woman in her thirties or forties with Graves' ophthalmopathy.

The rearrangement joins TRBV9 to TRBJ2-7; maybe TRBD1 (7 bases). The length of the CDR3 is 14 residues. V lost 4 bases, J lost 3 bases, and 14 bases lay in between. From germline, CDR1 is SGDLS and CDR2 YYNGEE. The CDR3: CASSPGDSYYEQYF. The CDR3 nucleotides are TGTGCCAGCAGCCCGGGGGACAGTTACTACGAGCAGTACTTC. The full variable domain, rest sourced from reference TRBV9 and TRBJ2-7, is DSGVTQTPKHLITATGQRVTLRCSPRSGDLSVYWYQQSLDQGLQFLIQYYNGEERAKGNILERFSAQQFPDLHSELNLSSLELGDSALYFCASSPGDSYYEQYFGPGTRLTVT.

CDR3 nucleotide sequence: TGCAGTGCTAGGTTAAGGGCAGGGGGAGATTCCTATGGCTACACCTTC. Translated, it gives CSARLRAGGDSYGYTF. This sequence joins TRBV20-1 and TRBJ1-2; 7 positions agree with TRBD1. The germline CDR1 and CDR2 sequences are DFQATT and SNEGSKA (reference sequence). This CDR3 region has 16 residues. Unmatched junction bases numbered 14, after V lost 3 bases and J lost 4 bases.

This clonotype was found many times. The chain uses TRBV6-1 and TRBJ1-1; 8 positions match TRBD1. Looked up from germline, CDR1 is MNHNS and CDR2 is SASEGT. The CDR3 extends over 15 amino acids. J gave up 1 base and V 6 bases, and 7 bases lay outside the gene matches. The CDR3 loop reads CASSRKGTGNTEAFF. The CDR3 nucleotides read TGTGCCAGCAGCCGGAAAGGGACAGGGAACACTGAAGCTTTCTTT.

This clonotype was picked up many times. The chain carries TRBV11-3 and TRBJ2-3; 11 bases agree with TRBD2. Trimming at V came to 5 bases and at J to 4 bases, leaving 5 bases not matched to a gene. The CDR3 has 15 residues. The V gene's germline CDR1 is SGHNT and CDR2 YENEEA. The CDR3 DNA follows: TGTGCCAGCAGCCGATCGGGACTAGCGGCAGATACGCAGTATTTT. It translates to CASSRSGLAADTQYF.

This clonotype has more than one count but fewer than ten. The junction and the germline gene differ at one end; a read error may be behind it. V and J are TRBV5-1 and TRBJ2-5; tentatively, D is TRBD1 (7 bases). CDR3 length: 14 residues. The germline gives CDR1 SGHRS, CDR2 YFSETQ. The CDR3: CASMAGTDLGTQHF. In nucleotides, the CDR3 is TGCGCCAGCATGGCGGGGACAGATCTCGGGACCCAGCACTTC.

This clonotype has a count of ten or more. This sequence joins TRBV10-3 and TRBJ1-1; 8 nucleotides line up with TRBD1. The ends lost 6 bases at V and 3 bases at J; junction bases unmatched: 6. This CDR3 spans 14 amino acids. Germline CDR1 reads ENHRY; CDR2 reads SYGVKD. The CDR3 loop reads CAIRTGEHDTEAFF. CDR3 in DNA: TGTGCCATCAGGACAGGGGAGCATGACACTGAAGCTTTCTTT.

The genes are TRBV20-1 and TRBJ2-2; possible D gene TRBD2, 5 bases. Germline V CDR1 and CDR2: DFQATT, SNEGSKA (reference sequence). The ends were cut back, 5 bases at V and 7 bases at J, with 17 bases in the middle. This CDR3 comprises 14 residues. CDR3 sequence (DNA): TGCAGTGCTCCAGCCGGGCCAAGCGGCGGGGAGCTGTTTTTT. It encodes CSAPAGPSGGELFF.

The table lists this clonotype with a few counts. The chain uses TRBV5-1 and TRBJ1-1; D is undetermined. The CDR3 totals 14 residues. Germline V gene data show CDR1 as SGHRS and CDR2 as YFSETQ. Trimming took 6 bases from V and 4 from J, leaving 16 bases between them. The CDR3 loop reads CASNDGVGFTEAFF. In DNA, the CDR3 is TGCGCCAGCAATGATGGTGTGGGGTTCACTGAAGCTTTCTTT.

The chain combines TRBV7-8 with TRBJ1-6; no reliable D call. Per the germline V gene, CDR1 is SGHVS and CDR2 is FQNEAQ. This CDR3 is 15 amino acids long. Between the trimmed V and J ends, which lost 5 bases and 0 bases, there was a span of 8 bases. The CDR3 protein is CASSQSSSYNSPLHF. The CDR3 nucleotides are TGTGCCAGCAGCCAGAGCAGCTCCTATAATTCACCCCTCCACTTT.

This clonotype has more than one count but fewer than ten. The chain joins TRBV20-1 to TRBJ2-5; 8 bases are shared with TRBD2. Germline trimming cut 3 bases from V and 4 bases from J; bases unmatched to any gene: 4. The CDR3 spans 13 residues. Germline V gene lookup returns CDR1 DFQATT and CDR2 SNEGSKA (reference sequence). For the CDR3, the DNA is TGCAGTGCTAGCGGGCTAGCGGGAGAGACCCAGTACTTC. Protein sequence: CSASGLAGETQYF.

This clonotype has ten or more counts. V is TRBV27 and J is TRBJ1-1; unclear D gene. Trimming took off 5 bases at V and 1 base at J, with 14 bases between the two ends. CDR3 length: 15 amino acids. The germline gives CDR1 MNHEY, CDR2 SMNVEV (reference sequence). Here the CDR3 DNA reads TGTGCCAGCAGTCCTACCCCCGCCGGGAACACTGAAGCTTTCTTT. It is translated as CASSPTPAGNTEAFF.

The chain recombines TRBV6-5 with TRBJ1-2; D is uncertain. The V end was cut by 0 bases, the J end by 6 bases, with 14 bases between. The CDR3 length is 15 residues. Germline CDR1 is MNHEY and CDR2 is SVGAGI. DNA for the CDR3: TGTGCCAGCAGTTACTCGAGGTCCGGGTTTGATGGCTACACCTTC. It is translated as CASSYSRSGFDGYTF.

By frequency in the sample, this clonotype is medium-sized (0.01 to 0.1%). V and J are TRBV12-3 or TRBV12-4 and TRBJ2-5; TRBD2 agrees at 10 bases. The CDR3 has 14 residues. V trimming: 7 bases; J trimming: 5 bases; junction bases outside the gene matches: 7. CDR3 amino acids: CASTLAGVLETQYF. For the CDR3, the DNA is TGTGCCAGCACCCTAGCGGGAGTTTTGGAGACCCAGTACTTC.

In its sample, this clonotype was seen many times. The J gene is TRBJ2-2, the V gene TRBV2; a weak D match, TRBD1 (5 bases). V lost 6 bases, J lost 6 bases, and 8 bases lay in between. The germline CDR1 and CDR2 sequences are SNHLY and FYNNEI. CDR3 length: 12 residues. CDR3 loop: CASRDRSGELFF. In DNA, the CDR3 is TGTGCCAGCAGAGACAGATCCGGGGAGCTGTTTTTT.

Here the CDR3 reads CASSPGTGSSPLHF. The CDR3 coding sequence is TGTGCCAGCAGTCCCGGGACAGGGAGTTCACCCCTCCACTTT. The chain links TRBV28 to TRBJ1-6; 9 nucleotides align to TRBD1. V trimming: 5 bases; J trimming: 9 bases; junction bases outside the gene matches: 5. Germline lookup yields CDR1 MDHEN and CDR2 SYDVKM. The CDR3 contains 14 residues.

The chain recombines TRBV2 with TRBJ2-7; 7 bases fit TRBD1. The CDR3 runs 14 residues. CDR1 is SNHLY and CDR2 is FYNNEI in the germline V gene. Trimming cost V 4 bases and J 6 bases; bases outside gene matches: 9. The CDR3: CASSARQGVGEQYF. The CDR3, as DNA: TGTGCCAGCAGTGCGCGACAGGGCGTCGGCGAGCAGTACTTC.

This clonotype was counted ten times or more. The chain links TRBV4-3 to TRBJ2-7; 10 nucleotides align to TRBD1. The CDR3 consists of 15 residues. V lost 0 bases, J lost 4 bases, and 3 bases stayed unmatched. Germline values: CDR1 LGHNA, CDR2 YSLEER. The DNA for the CDR3 is TGCGCCAGCAGCCAAGAAGGGACAGGGGTGTACGAGCAGTACTTC. Protein: CASSQEGTGVYEQYF.

This clonotype was seen repeatedly, ten times or more. V is TRBV7-2 and J is TRBJ1-1, with 8 bases that match TRBD1. Trimming cost V 4 bases and J 9 bases; bases outside gene matches: 7. Germline V gene data show CDR1 as SGHTA and CDR2 as FQGNSA. The CDR3 runs to 13 residues. DNA for the CDR3: TGTGCCAGCAGCTACCGACAGGGGTCCCAAGCTTTCTTT. This encodes CASSYRQGSQAFF.

Many counts were recorded for this clonotype. This sequence joins TRBV12-3 or TRBV12-4 and TRBJ2-2, with 8 bases matching TRBD1. The CDR3 extends over 16 amino acids. J lost 4 bases, V lost 8 bases, and 12 bases had no gene match. CDR3 loop: CASSGRGQVFTGELFF. DNA of the CDR3: TGTGCCAGCTCTGGCAGGGGGCAAGTTTTCACCGGGGAGCTGTTTTTT.

This clonotype was seen ten or more times. This chain links TRBV29-1 with TRBJ1-1; no reliable D call. The V gene's germline CDR1 is SQVTM and CDR2 ANQGSEA. V lost 3 bases, J lost 3 bases, and 8 bases lay in between. CDR3 length: 12 amino acids. Written as DNA, the CDR3 is TGCAGCGTTGATAGGTTGGACACTGAAGCTTTCTTT. Its protein is CSVDRLDTEAFF.

This clonotype came up a few times. Written as DNA, the CDR3 is TGCGCCAGCAGCCCCTCCCCCAGTCTGAGGACTGAAGCTTTCTTT. As protein: CASSPSPSLRTEAFF. The chain combines TRBV5-1 with TRBJ1-1; D ambiguous. V lost 4 bases, J lost 5 bases, and 18 bases lay in between. Germline CDR1 reads SGHRS; CDR2 reads YFSETQ. The CDR3 contains 15 residues.

This clonotype was detected ten times or more. V usage is TRBV12-3 or TRBV12-4 and J usage is TRBJ1-1; the match to TRBD1 covers 9 bases. The CDR3 extends over 15 amino acids. Losses at the gene ends were 10 bases for V and 5 bases for J; bases not matched to a gene: 14. CDR3 DNA sequence: TGTGCCACAGAGGGACAGGGAGGGTTGGGGACTGAAGCTTTCTTT. It yields the protein CATEGQGGLGTEAFF.

The rearrangement uses TRBV10-3 and TRBJ1-2; a possible D gene is TRBD1 (6 bases). Trimming removed 6 bases from V and 8 bases from J, with 16 bases in between. The CDR3 spans 13 residues. The V gene's germline CDR1 is ENHRY and CDR2 SYGVKD. The CDR3 DNA is TGTGCCATCAGAGGGGGGGACGGCCGGGGCTACACCTTC. It specifies CAIRGGDGRGYTF.

The J gene is TRBJ2-2, the V gene TRBV29-1; D is tentatively TRBD1 or TRBD2 (7 bases each). This CDR3 region has 15 residues. Germline values: CDR1 SQVTM, CDR2 ANQGSEA. Trimming cost V 4 bases and J 3 bases, with 15 bases left between them. The CDR3 DNA follows: TGCAGCGTTGGTCAGGGGGGGGCCCACACCGGGGAGCTGTTTTTT. Its protein is CSVGQGGAHTGELFF.